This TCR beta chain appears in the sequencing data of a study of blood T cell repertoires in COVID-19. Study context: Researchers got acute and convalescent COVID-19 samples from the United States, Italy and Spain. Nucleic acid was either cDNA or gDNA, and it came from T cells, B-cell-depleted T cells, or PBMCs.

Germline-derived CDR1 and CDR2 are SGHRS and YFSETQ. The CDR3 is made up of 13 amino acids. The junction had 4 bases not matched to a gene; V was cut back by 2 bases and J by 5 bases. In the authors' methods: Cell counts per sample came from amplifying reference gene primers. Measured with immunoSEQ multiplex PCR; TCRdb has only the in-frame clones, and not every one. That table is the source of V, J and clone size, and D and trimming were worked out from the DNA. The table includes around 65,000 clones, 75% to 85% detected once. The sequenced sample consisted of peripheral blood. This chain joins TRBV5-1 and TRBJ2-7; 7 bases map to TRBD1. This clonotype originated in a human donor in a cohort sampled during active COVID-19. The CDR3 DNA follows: TGCGCCAGCAGCTTACAGGGGTGGGACGAGCAGTACGTC. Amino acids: CASSLQGWDEQYV.